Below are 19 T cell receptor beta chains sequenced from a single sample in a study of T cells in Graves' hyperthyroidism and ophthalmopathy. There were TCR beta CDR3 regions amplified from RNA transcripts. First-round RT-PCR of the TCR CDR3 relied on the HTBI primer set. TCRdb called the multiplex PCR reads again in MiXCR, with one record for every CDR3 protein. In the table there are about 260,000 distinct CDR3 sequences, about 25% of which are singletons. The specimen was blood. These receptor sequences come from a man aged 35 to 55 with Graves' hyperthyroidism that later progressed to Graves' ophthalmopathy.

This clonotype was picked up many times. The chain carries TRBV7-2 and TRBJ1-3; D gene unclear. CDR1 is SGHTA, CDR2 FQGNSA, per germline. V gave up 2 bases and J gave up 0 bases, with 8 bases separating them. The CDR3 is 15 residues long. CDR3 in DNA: TGTGCCAGCAGCTTACAGGCCCCCTCTGGAAACACCATATATTTT. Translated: CASSLQAPSGNTIYF.

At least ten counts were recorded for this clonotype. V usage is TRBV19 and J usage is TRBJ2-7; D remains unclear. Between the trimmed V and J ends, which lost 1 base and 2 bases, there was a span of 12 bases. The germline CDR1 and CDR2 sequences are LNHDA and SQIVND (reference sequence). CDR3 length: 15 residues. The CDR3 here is CASSIGAAGTYEQYF. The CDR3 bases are TGTGCCAGTAGTATAGGGGCGGCCGGTACCTACGAGCAGTACTTC.

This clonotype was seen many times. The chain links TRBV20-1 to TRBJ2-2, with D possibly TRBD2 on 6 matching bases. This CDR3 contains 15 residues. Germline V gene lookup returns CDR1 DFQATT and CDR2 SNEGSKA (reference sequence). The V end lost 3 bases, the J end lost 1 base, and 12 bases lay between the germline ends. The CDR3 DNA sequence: TGCAGTGCTAGGGGGCGGGAAGGGAACACCGGGGAGCTGTTTTTT. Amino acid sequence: CSARGREGNTGELFF.

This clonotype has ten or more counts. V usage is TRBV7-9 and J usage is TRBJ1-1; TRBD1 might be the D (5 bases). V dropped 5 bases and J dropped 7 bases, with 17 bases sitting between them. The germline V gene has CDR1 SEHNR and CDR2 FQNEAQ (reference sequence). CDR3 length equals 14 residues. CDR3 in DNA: TGTGCCAGCAGCAATCCAGGGCCTAGCGGTGAAGCTTTCTTT. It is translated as CASSNPGPSGEAFF.

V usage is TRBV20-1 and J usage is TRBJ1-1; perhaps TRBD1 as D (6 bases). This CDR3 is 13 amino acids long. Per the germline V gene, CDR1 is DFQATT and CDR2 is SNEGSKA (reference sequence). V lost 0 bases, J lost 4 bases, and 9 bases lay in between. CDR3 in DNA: TGCAGTGCTAGAGATTCGACAGGCACTGAAGCTTTCTTT. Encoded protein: CSARDSTGTEAFF.

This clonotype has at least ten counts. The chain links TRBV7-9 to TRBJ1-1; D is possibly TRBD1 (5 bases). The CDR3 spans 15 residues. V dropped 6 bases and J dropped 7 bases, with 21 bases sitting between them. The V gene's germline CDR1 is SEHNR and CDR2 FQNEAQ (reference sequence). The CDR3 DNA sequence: TGTGCCAGCAGTTCCGGGGCGACCGCCTTGTATGAAGCTTTCTTT. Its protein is CASSSGATALYEAFF.

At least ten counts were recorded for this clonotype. The CDR3 DNA reads TGTGCCAGCAGCTTCCTCCCATCAACTAGCGGGAGAGGTGATACGCAGTATTTT. Translation gives CASSFLPSTSGRGDTQYF. V and J are TRBV11-2 and TRBJ2-3, with TRBD2 identical over 11 bases. V lost 3 bases to trimming and J lost 6 bases; unmatched junction nucleotides: 14. The CDR3 spans 18 residues. Germline assignment: CDR1 SGHAT and CDR2 FQNNGV.

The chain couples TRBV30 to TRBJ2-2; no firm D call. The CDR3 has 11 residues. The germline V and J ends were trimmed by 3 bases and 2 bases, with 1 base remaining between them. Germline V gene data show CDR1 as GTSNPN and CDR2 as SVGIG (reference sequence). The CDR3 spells CAWRNTGELFF. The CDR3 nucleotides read TGTGCCTGGAGAAACACCGGGGAGCTGTTTTTT.

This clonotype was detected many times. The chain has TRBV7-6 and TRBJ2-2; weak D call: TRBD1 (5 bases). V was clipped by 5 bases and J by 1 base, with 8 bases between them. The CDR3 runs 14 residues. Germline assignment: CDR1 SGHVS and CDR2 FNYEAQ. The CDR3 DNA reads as TGTGCCAGCAGCCCGACAGAGAACACCGGGGAGCTGTTTTTT. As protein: CASSPTENTGELFF.

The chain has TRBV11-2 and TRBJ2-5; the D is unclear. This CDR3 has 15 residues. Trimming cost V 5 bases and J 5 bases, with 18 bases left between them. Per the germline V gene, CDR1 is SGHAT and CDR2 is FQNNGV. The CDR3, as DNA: TGTGCCAGCAGCCCCTCTAAGACTCGTCAGGAGACCCAGTACTTC. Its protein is CASSPSKTRQETQYF.

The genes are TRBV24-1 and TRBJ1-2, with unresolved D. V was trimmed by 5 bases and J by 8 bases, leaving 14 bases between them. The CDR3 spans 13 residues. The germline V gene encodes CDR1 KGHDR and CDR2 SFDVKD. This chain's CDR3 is CATSASYLWGYTF. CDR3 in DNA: TGTGCCACCAGTGCCTCTTACTTGTGGGGCTACACCTTC.

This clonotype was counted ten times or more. CDR3 nucleotides: TGTGCCAGCAGCGTAGATCCGAACTACGAGCAGTACTTC. This encodes CASSVDPNYEQYF. V and J are TRBV9 and TRBJ2-7; no clear D. Trimming took 0 bases from V and 3 from J, leaving 7 bases between them. Germline loops: CDR1 SGDLS, CDR2 YYNGEE. The CDR3 spans 13 residues.

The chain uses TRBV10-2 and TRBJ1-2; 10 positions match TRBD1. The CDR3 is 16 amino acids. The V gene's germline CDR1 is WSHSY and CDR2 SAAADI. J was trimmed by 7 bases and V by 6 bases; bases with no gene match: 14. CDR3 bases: TGCGCCAGCAGACTCGCCGCCGGGACAGGGGCTGCTGGCTACACCTTC. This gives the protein CASRLAAGTGAAGYTF.

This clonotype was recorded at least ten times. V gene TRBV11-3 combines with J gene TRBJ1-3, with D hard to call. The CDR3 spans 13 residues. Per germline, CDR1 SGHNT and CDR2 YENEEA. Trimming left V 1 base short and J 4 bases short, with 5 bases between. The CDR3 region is CASSLAGGNTIYF. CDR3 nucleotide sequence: TGTGCCAGCAGCTTAGCTGGGGGAAACACCATATATTTT.

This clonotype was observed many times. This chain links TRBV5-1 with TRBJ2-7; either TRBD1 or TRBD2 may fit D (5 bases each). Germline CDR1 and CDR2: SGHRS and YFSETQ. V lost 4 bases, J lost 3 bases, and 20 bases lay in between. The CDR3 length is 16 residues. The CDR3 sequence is CASSLRDARSRYEQYF. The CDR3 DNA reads TGCGCCAGCAGCCTCCGGGACGCTAGGTCCCGCTACGAGCAGTACTTC.

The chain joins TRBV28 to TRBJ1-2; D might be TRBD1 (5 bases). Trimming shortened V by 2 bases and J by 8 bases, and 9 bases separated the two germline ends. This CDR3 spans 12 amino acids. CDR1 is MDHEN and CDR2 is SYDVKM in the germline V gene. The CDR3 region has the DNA TGTGCCAGCAGTTTACCGGCAGGGGGCTACACCTTC. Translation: CASSLPAGGYTF.

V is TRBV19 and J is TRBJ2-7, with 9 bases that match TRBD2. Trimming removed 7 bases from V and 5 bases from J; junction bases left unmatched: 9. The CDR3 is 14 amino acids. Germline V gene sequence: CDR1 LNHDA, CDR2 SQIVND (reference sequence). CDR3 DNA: TGTGCCAGTAAGGACCAAGCTAGCGGGAACGAGCAGTACTTC. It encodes CASKDQASGNEQYF.

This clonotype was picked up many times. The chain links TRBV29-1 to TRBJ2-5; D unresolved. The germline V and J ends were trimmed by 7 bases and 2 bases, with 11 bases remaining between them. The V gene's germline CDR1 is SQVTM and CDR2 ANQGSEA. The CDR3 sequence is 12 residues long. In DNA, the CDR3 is TGCAGCGCGCTCACTCCTCAAGAGACCCAGTACTTC. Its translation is CSALTPQETQYF.

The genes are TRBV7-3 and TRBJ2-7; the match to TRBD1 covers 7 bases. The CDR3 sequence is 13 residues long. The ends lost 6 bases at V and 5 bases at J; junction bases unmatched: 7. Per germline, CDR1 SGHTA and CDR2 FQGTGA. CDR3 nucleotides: TGTGCCAGCAGTACTAGGGGGCTCGACGAGCAGTACTTC. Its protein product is CASSTRGLDEQYF.